The source of this T cell receptor beta chain is a study of Tregs in tolerant kidney transplant recipients. About the study: An approximately 3-day belatacept mixed lymphocyte reaction, sometimes plus 5-day graft donor restimulation, preceded CD4+CD25+CD127- sorting.

The method was immunoSEQ multiplex PCR; TCRdb's version includes in-frame clones alone and lacks a portion of them. This table has more than 25,000 clones, over 65% appearing once. Whole-study findings and limits: Activated donor B cell expansion appeared to reveal the most relevant donor-specific TCRbeta repertoire. Biological reproducibility was not directly addressed, but technical replication error appeared minimal.

Concerning this clone itself: Its specificity is not known.

The CDR3 has 13 residues. CDR1 is SGHTA and CDR2 is FQGTGA in the germline V gene. Trimming pared 1 base from V and 4 bases from J, leaving 7 bases between. The rearrangement joins TRBV7-3 to TRBJ1-1; no firm D call. The sequence came from a human donor in good health. The sequenced sample was Tregs from blood cultured with allogeneic cells. The CDR3 DNA follows: TGTGCCAGCAGCTTAAGGAGCAGCACTGAAGCTTTCTTT. Translating gives CASSLRSSTEAFF. The variable domain in full, completed from reference TRBV7-3 and TRBJ1-1, reads GAGVSQTPSNKVTEKGKYVELRCDPISGHTALYWYRQSLGQGPEFLIYFQGTGAADDSGLPNDRFFAVRPEGSVSTLKIQRTERGDSAVYLCASSLRSSTEAFFGQGTRLTVV.